A single sample is the source of the 25 T cell receptor beta chains below, sequenced in a study of blood T cell repertoires in COVID-19. TCRdb's table, derived via immunoSEQ multiplex PCR, lists solely in-frame clones and lacks some. The table has approximately 300,000 clones, 87% seen once. The sample consisted of PBMCs or T cells enriched from blood (not recorded which). The receptors were gathered from a young woman who had recovered from COVID-19.

V and J are TRBV11-2 and TRBJ1-6; 8 positions agree with TRBD1. The CDR3 has 15 amino acids. Trimming cost V 5 bases and J 7 bases; bases outside gene matches: 7. Germline CDR1 and CDR2: SGHAT and FQNNGV. The CDR3 region is CASSRDRTRNSPLHF. The CDR3 DNA reads TGTGCCAGCAGCCGGGACAGGACCAGGAATTCACCCCTCCACTTT.

V gene TRBV5-1 combines with J gene TRBJ1-2, with a weak D call TRBD1 (6 bases). The CDR3 consists of 14 residues. Trimming took off 5 bases at V and 2 bases at J, with 13 bases between the two ends. Germline assignment: CDR1 SGHRS and CDR2 YFSETQ. CDR3 protein: CASSGSGGNYGYTF. The CDR3 DNA is TGCGCCAGCAGTGGAAGCGGGGGCAACTATGGCTACACCTTC. Based on the CDR3 plus reference TRBV5-1 and TRBJ1-2, the full variable domain is KAGVTQTPRYLIKTRGQQVTLSCSPISGHRSVSWYQQTPGQGLQFLFEYFSETQRNKGNFPGRFSGRQFSNSRSEMNVSTLELGDSALYLCASSGSGGNYGYTFGSGTRLTVV.

This clone has a single count. The rearrangement links TRBV5-1 to TRBJ1-2; D remains ambiguous. This CDR3 comprises 17 residues. Germline-derived CDR1 and CDR2 are SGHRS and YFSETQ. The V end lost 4 bases, the J end lost 7 bases, and 26 bases lay between the germline ends. CDR3 region: CASSPLGEGPGRSGYTF. Written as DNA, the CDR3 is TGCGCCAGCAGCCCTCTTGGGGAGGGCCCAGGAAGGAGTGGCTACACCTTC.

With respect to this clone: Other DNA sequences in this sample translate to the same CDR3. The chain joins TRBV18 to TRBJ1-2; 8 bases fit TRBD1. The germline gives CDR1 KGHSH, CDR2 LQKENI. J was trimmed by 4 bases and V by 2 bases; bases with no gene match: 0. The CDR3 loop spans 13 amino acids. CDR3 region: CASSPGQGYGYTF. The DNA of the CDR3 is TGTGCCAGCTCACCAGGACAGGGCTATGGCTACACCTTC. Complete variable domain (other parts from reference TRBV18 and TRBJ1-2): NAGVMQNPRHLVRRRGQEARLRCSPMKGHSHVYWYRQLPEEGLKFMVYLQKENIIDESGMPKERFSAEFPKEGPSILRIQQVVRGDSAAYFCASSPGQGYGYTFGSGTRLTVV.

CDR3 sequence: CASSMLPGNTGELFF. The CDR3, as DNA: TGTGCCAGTAGTATGCTCCCGGGGAACACCGGGGAGCTGTTTTTT. This rearrangement joins TRBV19 to TRBJ2-2; D is unresolved. There are 15 residues in the CDR3. Trimming cost V 3 bases and J 1 base, with 9 bases left between them. Germline CDR1 and CDR2: LNHDA and SQIVND (reference sequence).

The rearrangement links TRBV11-2 to TRBJ1-4; the D gene is possibly TRBD1 (6 bases). The V gene's germline CDR1 is SGHAT and CDR2 FQNNGV. With 7 bases removed from V and 1 base from J, the gap between germline ends came to 19 bases. The CDR3 is 17 amino acids. CDR3 sequence reads: CASTPGRGQQTNEKLFF. The CDR3, as DNA: TGTGCCAGCACCCCAGGGAGAGGACAGCAAACTAATGAAAAACTGTTTTTT.

The chain uses TRBV23-1 and TRBJ1-1; D uncertain. TRBV23-1 is designated an ORF whose function remains uncertain. The CDR3 length is 15 residues. V dropped 2 bases and J dropped 0 bases, with 10 bases sitting between them. This CDR3 is CASSQIPYLNTEAFF. CDR3 DNA: TGCGCCAGCAGTCAAATCCCGTATTTGAACACTGAAGCTTTCTTT.

The chain has TRBV3-1 (or the pseudogene TRBV3-2) and TRBJ1-6; 9 nucleotides align to TRBD1. The CDR3 totals 14 residues. Germline CDR1 and CDR2: LGHDT and YNNKEL (reference sequence). Unmatched junction bases numbered 9, after V lost 4 bases and J lost 14 bases. The CDR3 DNA sequence: TGTGCCAGCAGCCCGGGACAGGGATTATTCTCCCTCCACTTT. Protein sequence: CASSPGQGLFSLHF.

This clone was detected once. The V and J genes are TRBV25-1 and TRBJ2-7; weak D call: TRBD1 (6 bases). Germline V gene lookup returns CDR1 MGHDK and CDR2 SYGVNS. With 1 base removed from V and 4 bases from J, the gap between germline ends came to 14 bases. This CDR3 comprises 15 residues. The DNA of the CDR3 is TGTGCCAGCAGTGAATGGGGGACAAGTATTTACGAGCAGTACTTC. Translating it yields CASSEWGTSIYEQYF.

This clone was seen more than once but under ten times. J is TRBJ1-1 and V is TRBV12-3 or TRBV12-4; 7 bases align to TRBD1. V lost 6 bases to trimming and J lost 6 bases; unmatched junction nucleotides: 7. The CDR3 is made up of 13 amino acids. The CDR3 loop is CASSQLQGAEAFF. In DNA, the CDR3 is TGTGCCAGCAGCCAACTCCAGGGGGCTGAAGCTTTCTTT.

The chain has TRBV6-5 and TRBJ1-3; a weak D match, TRBD1 (5 bases). The V end lost 6 bases, the J end lost 0 bases, and 12 bases lay between the germline ends. This CDR3 region has 15 residues. Germline CDR1 and CDR2: MNHEY and SVGAGI. The CDR3 sequence: CASRGLTRSGNTIYF. The CDR3 DNA is TGTGCCAGCAGGGGACTTACTCGCTCTGGAAACACCATATATTTT.

This rearrangement joins TRBV4-1 to TRBJ2-3; D is ambiguous. Germline V gene lookup returns CDR1 MGHRA and CDR2 YSYEKL. There are 16 residues in the CDR3. The V and J ends lost 3 bases and 0 bases respectively, with 13 bases between them. This CDR3 is CASSQILATSTDTQYF. CDR3 DNA: TGCGCCAGCAGCCAGATACTCGCCACTAGCACAGATACGCAGTATTTT.

This chain uses TRBV5-4 with TRBJ1-4; tentative D call: TRBD1 (6 bases). Germline CDR1 is SGHNT and CDR2 is YYREEE (reference sequence). Trimming stripped 1 base from V and 2 bases from J, with 6 bases between. The CDR3 covers 14 residues. This chain's CDR3 is CASSLTGTNEKLFF. CDR3 coding DNA: TGTGCCAGCAGCTTGACAGGGACTAATGAAAAACTGTTTTTT.

V is TRBV29-1 and J is TRBJ1-1; D ambiguous. Trimming took 3 bases from V and 1 from J, leaving 6 bases between them. Germline CDR1 reads SQVTM; CDR2 reads ANQGSEA. This CDR3 contains 12 residues. The CDR3 loop reads CSVDAGNTEAFF. Here the CDR3 DNA reads TGCAGCGTTGACGCGGGGAACACTGAAGCTTTCTTT.

The gene calls are TRBV9 and TRBJ2-7, with D tentatively TRBD2 (5 bases). The V end lost 0 bases, the J end lost 6 bases, and 13 bases lay between the germline ends. CDR1 is SGDLS and CDR2 is YYNGEE in the germline V gene. CDR3 length: 14 residues. The CDR3 DNA follows: TGTGCCAGCAGCGTAGTCGGGGAGCCTGGCGAGCAGTACTTC. Its translation: CASSVVGEPGEQYF.

The chain recombines TRBV7-2 with TRBJ2-1; 9 bases align to TRBD2. The J segment lost 3 bases and the V segment lost 10 bases, leaving 7 bases of the junction unmatched. Germline CDR1 is SGHTA and CDR2 is FQGNSA. The CDR3 sequence is 14 residues long. CDR3 nucleotides: TGTGCCACCCATTCTAGCGGGGTCTACAATGAGCAGTTCTTC. Its translation is CATHSSGVYNEQFF.

CDR3: CASRDFGNEQFF. In DNA form, the CDR3 reads TGTGCCAGCAGGGACTTCGGGAATGAGCAGTTCTTC. This chain joins TRBV12-3 or TRBV12-4 and TRBJ2-1; D might be TRBD2 (5 bases). The CDR3 contains 12 residues. With 6 bases removed from V and 7 bases from J, the gap between germline ends came to 10 bases.

The J gene is TRBJ1-4, the V gene TRBV5-1; D may be TRBD1 (5 bases). Trimming took 3 bases from V and 0 from J, leaving 9 bases between them. This CDR3 has 15 amino acids. Looked up from germline, CDR1 is SGHRS and CDR2 is YFSETQ. The CDR3 region is CASSYGGSTNEKLFF. The CDR3 region has the DNA TGCGCCAGCAGCTACGGGGGTTCAACTAATGAAAAACTGTTTTTT.

The chain has TRBV29-1 and TRBJ2-7, with 10 bases identical to TRBD1. J lost 4 bases, V lost 6 bases, and 6 bases had no gene match. The CDR3 is 13 amino acids. Germline V gene sequence: CDR1 SQVTM, CDR2 ANQGSEA. CDR3 sequence: CSVTGQGKYEQYF. CDR3 in DNA: TGCAGCGTAACGGGACAGGGGAAATACGAGCAGTACTTC.

The chain employs TRBV6-1 and TRBJ1-3; D not resolved. The V end lost 0 bases, the J end lost 0 bases, and 9 bases lay between the germline ends. Germline V gene lookup returns CDR1 MNHNS and CDR2 SASEGT. This CDR3 is built from 16 residues. CDR3 in amino acids: CASSEARSDSGNTIYF. In nucleotides, the CDR3 is TGTGCCAGCAGTGAAGCAAGGAGCGACTCTGGAAACACCATATATTTT.

The chain couples TRBV6-2 or TRBV6-3 to TRBJ2-5, with 7 bases identical to TRBD2. The CDR3 totals 13 residues. Germline V CDR1 and CDR2: MNHEY, SVGEGT. The J segment lost 2 bases and the V segment lost 5 bases, leaving 2 bases of the junction unmatched. As DNA, the CDR3 is TGTGCCAGCAGTCACGGGAGGCAAGAGACCCAGTACTTC. Translated, it gives CASSHGRQETQYF.

The J gene is TRBJ2-5, the V gene TRBV18, with 7 positions matching TRBD1. The CDR3 has 14 residues. Germline V lookup: CDR1 KGHSH, CDR2 LQKENI. V dropped 3 bases and J dropped 4; count of bases not matched to a gene: 5. The DNA of the CDR3 is TGTGCCAGCTCACCTACTAGACAGGGAGAGACCCAGTACTTC. Its translation is CASSPTRQGETQYF.

This clone was seen just once. The chain is built from TRBV6-5 and TRBJ1-5; possibly TRBD1 for D (5 bases). Trimming took 8 bases from V and 0 from J, leaving 11 bases between them. This CDR3 comprises 14 residues. Per the germline V gene, CDR1 is MNHEY and CDR2 is SVGAGI. The CDR3 DNA reads as TGTGCCAGCCGGACAACCTATAGCAATCAGCCCCAGCATTTT. Its translation: CASRTTYSNQPQHF.

This sequence joins TRBV21-1 and TRBJ2-4; TRBD2, the table's D call, lacks a check against the DNA. TRBV21-1 is a recognized pseudogene. The CDR3 contains 18 residues. The CDR3 DNA follows: TGTGCCAGCAGCAAAGCCGGGGTACATAGCCTAGCCAAAAACATTCAGTACTTC. Its translation is CASSKAGVHSLAKNIQYF.

V is TRBV6-1 and J is TRBJ1-5; possible D gene TRBD1, 5 bases. V lost 3 bases, J lost 4 bases, and 7 bases lay in between. The germline CDR1 and CDR2 sequences are MNHNS and SASEGT. This CDR3 spans 13 amino acids. The CDR3 sequence: CASSDGGNQPQHF. The CDR3 coding sequence is TGTGCCAGCAGTGATGGGGGGAATCAGCCCCAGCATTTT.